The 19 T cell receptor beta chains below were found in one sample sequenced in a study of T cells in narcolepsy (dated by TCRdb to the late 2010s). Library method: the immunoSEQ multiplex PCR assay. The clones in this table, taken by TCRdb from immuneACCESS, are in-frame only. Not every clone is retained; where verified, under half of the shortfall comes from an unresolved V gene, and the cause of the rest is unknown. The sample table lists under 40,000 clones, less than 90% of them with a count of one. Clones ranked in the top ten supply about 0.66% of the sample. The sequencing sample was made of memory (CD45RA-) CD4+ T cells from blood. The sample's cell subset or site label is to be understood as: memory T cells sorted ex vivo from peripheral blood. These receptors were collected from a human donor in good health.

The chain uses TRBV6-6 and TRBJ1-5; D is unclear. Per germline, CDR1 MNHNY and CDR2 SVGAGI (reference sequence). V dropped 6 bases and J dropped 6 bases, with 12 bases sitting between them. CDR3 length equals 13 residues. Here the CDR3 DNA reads TGTGCCAGCAGACCAGGTTCCGTTCAGCCCCAGCATTTT. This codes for CASRPGSVQPQHF.

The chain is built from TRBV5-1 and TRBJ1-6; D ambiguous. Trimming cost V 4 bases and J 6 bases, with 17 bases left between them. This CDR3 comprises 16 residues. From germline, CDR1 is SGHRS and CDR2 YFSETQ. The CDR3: CASSQEPTGPNSPLHF. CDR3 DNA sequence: TGCGCCAGCAGCCAAGAACCGACCGGCCCTAATTCACCCCTCCACTTT.

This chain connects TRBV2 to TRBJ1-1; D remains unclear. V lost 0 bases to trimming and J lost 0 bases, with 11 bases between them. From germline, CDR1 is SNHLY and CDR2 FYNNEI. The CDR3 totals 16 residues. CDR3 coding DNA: TGTGCCAGCAGTGAAGCCGGATACCCCATGAACACTGAAGCTTTCTTT. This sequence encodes CASSEAGYPMNTEAFF.

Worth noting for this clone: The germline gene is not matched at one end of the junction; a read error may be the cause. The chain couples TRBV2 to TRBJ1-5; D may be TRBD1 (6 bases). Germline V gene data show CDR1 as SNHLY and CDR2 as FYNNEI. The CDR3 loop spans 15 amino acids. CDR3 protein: CASTIGGRGKQPQHF. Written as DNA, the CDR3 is TGTGCCAGCACCATCGGCGGCAGGGGCAAACAGCCCCAGCATTTT.

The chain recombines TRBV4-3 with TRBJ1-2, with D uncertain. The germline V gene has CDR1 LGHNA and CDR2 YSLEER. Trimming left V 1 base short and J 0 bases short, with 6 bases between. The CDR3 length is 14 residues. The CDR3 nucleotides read TGCGCCAGCAGCCAAGCAACATCTAACTATGGCTACACCTTC. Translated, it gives CASSQATSNYGYTF.

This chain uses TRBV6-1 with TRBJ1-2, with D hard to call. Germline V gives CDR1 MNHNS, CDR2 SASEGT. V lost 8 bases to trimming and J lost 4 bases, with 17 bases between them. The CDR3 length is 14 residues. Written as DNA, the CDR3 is TGTGCCAGCGGGGAAACGGACTACCTCTATGGCTACACCTTC. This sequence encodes CASGETDYLYGYTF.

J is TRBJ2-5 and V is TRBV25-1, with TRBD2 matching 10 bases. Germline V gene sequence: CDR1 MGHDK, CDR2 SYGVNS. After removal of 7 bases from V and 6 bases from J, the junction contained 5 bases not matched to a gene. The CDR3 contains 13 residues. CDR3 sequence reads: CASKRGGLKTQYF. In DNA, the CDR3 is TGTGCCAGCAAGCGGGGGGGCCTAAAGACCCAGTACTTC. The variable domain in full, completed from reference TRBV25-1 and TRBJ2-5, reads EADIYQTPRYLVIGTGKKITLECSQTMGHDKMYWYQQDPGMELHLIHYSYGVNSTEKGDLSSESTVSRIRTEHFPLTLESARPSHTSQYLCASKRGGLKTQYFGPGTRLLVL.

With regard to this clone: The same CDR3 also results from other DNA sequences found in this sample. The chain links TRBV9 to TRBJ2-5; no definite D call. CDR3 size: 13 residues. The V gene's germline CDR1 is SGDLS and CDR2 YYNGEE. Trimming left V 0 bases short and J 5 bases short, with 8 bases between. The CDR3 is CASSVGPRETQYF. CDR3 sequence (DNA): TGTGCCAGCAGCGTAGGACCCCGGGAGACCCAGTACTTC. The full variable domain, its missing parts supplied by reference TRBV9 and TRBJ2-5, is DSGVTQTPKHLITATGQRVTLRCSPRSGDLSVYWYQQSLDQGLQFLIQYYNGEERAKGNILERFSAQQFPDLHSELNLSSLELGDSALYFCASSVGPRETQYFGPGTRLLVL.

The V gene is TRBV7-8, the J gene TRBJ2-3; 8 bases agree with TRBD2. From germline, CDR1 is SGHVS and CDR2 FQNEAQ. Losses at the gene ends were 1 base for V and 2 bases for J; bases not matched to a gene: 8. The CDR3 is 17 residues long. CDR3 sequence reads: CASSLVDSGTYTDTQYF. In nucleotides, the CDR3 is TGTGCCAGCAGCTTAGTTGATAGCGGGACGTACACAGATACGCAGTATTTT.

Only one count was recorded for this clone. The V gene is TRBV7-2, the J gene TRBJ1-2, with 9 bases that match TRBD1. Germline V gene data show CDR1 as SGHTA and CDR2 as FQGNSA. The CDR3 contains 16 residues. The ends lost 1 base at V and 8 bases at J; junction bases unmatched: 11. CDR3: CASSLGRGQGMRGYTF. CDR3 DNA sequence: TGTGCCAGCAGCTTAGGGAGGGGACAGGGAATGCGCGGCTACACCTTC.

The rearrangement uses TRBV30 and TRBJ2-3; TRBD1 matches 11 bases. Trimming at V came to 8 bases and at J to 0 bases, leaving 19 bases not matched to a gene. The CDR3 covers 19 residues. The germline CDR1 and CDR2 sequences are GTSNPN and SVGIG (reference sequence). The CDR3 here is CAANIDRDRGAFSTDTQYF. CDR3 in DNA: TGTGCCGCCAACATCGACCGGGACAGGGGGGCCTTTAGCACAGATACGCAGTATTTT.

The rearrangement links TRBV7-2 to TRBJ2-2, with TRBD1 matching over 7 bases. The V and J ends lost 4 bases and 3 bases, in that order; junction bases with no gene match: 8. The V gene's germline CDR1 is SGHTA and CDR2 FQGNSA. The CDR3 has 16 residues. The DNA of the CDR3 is TGTGCCAGCAGCTCCCGACAGGGTCGGGACACCGGGGAGCTGTTTTTT. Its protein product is CASSSRQGRDTGELFF.

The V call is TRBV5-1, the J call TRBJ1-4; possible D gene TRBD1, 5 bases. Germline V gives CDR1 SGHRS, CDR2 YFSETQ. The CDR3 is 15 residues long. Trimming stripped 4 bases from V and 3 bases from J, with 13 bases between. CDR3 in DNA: TGCGCCAGCAGCCGGGAGGCGACAGCTAATGAAAAACTGTTTTTT. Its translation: CASSREATANEKLFF.

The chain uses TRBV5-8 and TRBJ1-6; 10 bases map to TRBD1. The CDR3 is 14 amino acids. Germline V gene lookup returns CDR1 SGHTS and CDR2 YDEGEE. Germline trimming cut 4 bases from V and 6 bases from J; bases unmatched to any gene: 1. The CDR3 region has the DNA TGTGCCAGCAGCGGGGACAGGGGTAATTCACCCCTCCACTTT. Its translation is CASSGDRGNSPLHF. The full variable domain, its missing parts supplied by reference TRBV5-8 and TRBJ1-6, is EAGVTQSPTHLIKTRGQQATLRCSPISGHTSVYWYQQALGLGLQFLLWYDEGEERNRGNFPPRFSGRQFPNYSSELNVNALELEDSALYLCASSGDRGNSPLHFGNGTRLTVT.

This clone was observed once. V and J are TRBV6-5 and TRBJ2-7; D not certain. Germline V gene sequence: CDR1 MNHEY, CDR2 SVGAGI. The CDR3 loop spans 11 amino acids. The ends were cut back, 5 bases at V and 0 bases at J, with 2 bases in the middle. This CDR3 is CASSVSYEQYF. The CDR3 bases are TGTGCCAGCAGTGTCTCCTACGAGCAGTACTTC.

CDR3 region: CASSPLSGQGSNTEAFF. As DNA, the CDR3 is TGTGCCAGCTCACCCCTGTCGGGACAGGGATCGAACACTGAAGCTTTCTTT. The rearrangement uses TRBV18 and TRBJ1-1, with 9 bases identical to TRBD1. V gave up 3 bases and J gave up 1 base; unmatched junction bases: 9. CDR1 and CDR2 (germline): KGHSH, LQKENI. The CDR3 extends over 17 amino acids.

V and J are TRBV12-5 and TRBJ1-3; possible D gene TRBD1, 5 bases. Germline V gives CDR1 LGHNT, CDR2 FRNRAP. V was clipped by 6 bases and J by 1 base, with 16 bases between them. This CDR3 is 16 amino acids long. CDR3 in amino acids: CASGRGEGTSGNTIYF. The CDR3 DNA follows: TGTGCTAGTGGCCGAGGGGAGGGAACGTCTGGAAACACCATATATTTT.

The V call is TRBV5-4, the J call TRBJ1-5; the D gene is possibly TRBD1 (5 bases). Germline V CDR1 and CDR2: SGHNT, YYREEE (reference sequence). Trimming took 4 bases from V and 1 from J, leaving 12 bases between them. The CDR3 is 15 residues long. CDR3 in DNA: TGTGCCAGCAGCCCGGGGGTTGAGAGCAATCAGCCCCAGCATTTT. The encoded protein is CASSPGVESNQPQHF.

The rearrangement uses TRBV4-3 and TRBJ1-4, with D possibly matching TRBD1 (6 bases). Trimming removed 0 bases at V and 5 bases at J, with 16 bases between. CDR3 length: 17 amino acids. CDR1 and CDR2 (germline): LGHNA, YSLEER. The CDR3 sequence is CASSQETGRVANEKLFF. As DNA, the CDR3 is TGCGCCAGCAGCCAAGAAACAGGGAGGGTGGCCAATGAAAAACTGTTTTTT.